The 15 T cell receptor beta chains reported below all come from one sample, sequenced in a study of T cell repertoires in cytomegalovirus infection. TCRdb independently ran MiXCR on the reads; one entry per CDR3 protein. The sample has more than 150,000 distinct CDR3 sequences, roughly a fifth seen once; the top ten hold 2.9%. The sequencing input was PBMCs. All receptors derive from a human donor in good health (CMV status not recorded). Some clones in this sample may be carry-over from other donors' samples.

This clonotype showed up just a few times. The chain uses TRBV7-2 and TRBJ2-2, with D possibly being TRBD2 (5 bases). Trimming removed 0 bases at V and 5 bases at J, with 10 bases between. The CDR3 sequence is 15 residues long. Germline CDR1 is SGHTA and CDR2 is FQGNSA. DNA of the CDR3: TGTGCCAGCAGCTTAGCGGGGAGAAGGACCGGGGAGCTGTTTTTT. This translates into CASSLAGRRTGELFF.

In this sample, this clonotype turned up many times. The chain recombines TRBV11-2 with TRBJ1-2; the D is unclear. The germline gives CDR1 SGHAT, CDR2 FQNNGV. This CDR3 is built from 15 residues. The V end was cut by 0 bases, the J end by 0 bases, with 8 bases between. The CDR3 nucleotides are TGTGCCAGCAGCTTAGAGGTCACTCCTAACTATGGCTACACCTTC. Translated, it gives CASSLEVTPNYGYTF.

This clonotype was recorded at least ten times. The V and J genes are TRBV7-2 and TRBJ2-3; 8 positions match TRBD1. Germline values: CDR1 SGHTA, CDR2 FQGNSA. The CDR3 spans 16 residues. The V gene end was trimmed by 5 bases and the J gene end by 1 base; junction bases not matched to a gene: 8. The CDR3 DNA is TGTGCCAGCAGCCCACGCCCGACAGGGGGCACAGATACGCAGTATTTT. It encodes CASSPRPTGGTDTQYF. The full variable domain, in which reference TRBV7-2 and TRBJ2-3 provide the parts outside the CDR3, is GAGVSQSPSNKVTEKGKDVELRCDPISGHTALYWYRQSLGQGLEFLIYFQGNSAPDKSGLPSDRFSAERTGGSVSTLTIQRTQQEDSAVYLCASSPRPTGGTDTQYFGPGTRLTVL.

This clonotype was detected ten times or more. The chain employs TRBV28 and TRBJ1-2, with a possible D match to TRBD1 (5 bases). Per germline, CDR1 MDHEN and CDR2 SYDVKM. The CDR3 consists of 15 residues. Trimming cost V 2 bases and J 5 bases, with 15 bases left between them. CDR3 loop: CASSLVGGGNYGYTF. In DNA, the CDR3 is TGTGCCAGCAGTTTAGTGGGGGGGGGAAATTATGGCTACACCTTC.

The chain employs TRBV25-1 and TRBJ1-4; no definite D call. This CDR3 spans 15 amino acids. V lost 1 base and J 7 bases, leaving 13 bases between the germline ends. CDR1 is MGHDK, CDR2 SYGVNS, per germline. CDR3 sequence: CASSELGSAGEKLFF. CDR3 sequence (DNA): TGTGCCAGCAGTGAATTGGGGTCGGCTGGTGAAAAACTGTTTTTT.

This clonotype was observed a handful of times. CDR3 in DNA: TGTGCCAGCAGTTACGGGGGGCCGTACTCTGGAAACACCATATATTTT. Its protein product is CASSYGGPYSGNTIYF. The chain has TRBV6-5 and TRBJ1-3, with TRBD1 as a possible D gene (6 bases). Germline values: CDR1 MNHEY, CDR2 SVGAGI. This CDR3 spans 16 amino acids. The V end was cut by 2 bases, the J end by 0 bases, with 11 bases between.

The V gene is TRBV27, the J gene TRBJ2-1; no clear D. V lost 5 bases and J lost 12, with 17 bases in between. Germline CDR1 is MNHEY and CDR2 is SMNVEV (reference sequence). The length of the CDR3 is 13 residues. CDR3 coding DNA: TGTGCCAGCAGTCCCCCCGGTAGTGTTTGGCAGTTCTTC. Translation: CASSPPGSVWQFF.

The chain has TRBV27 and TRBJ2-7, with TRBD2 identical over 7 bases. V lost 9 bases and J lost 5; bases outside the gene matches: 13. CDR1 MNHEY and CDR2 SMNVEV come from the germline V gene (reference sequence). The CDR3 is made up of 14 amino acids. The CDR3 coding sequence is TGTGCCAGTCGGCGGGCGGGAGCCCCTGACGAGCAGTACTTC. This encodes CASRRAGAPDEQYF.

This clonotype was seen a handful of times. This chain joins TRBV28 and TRBJ2-1; D is perhaps TRBD2 (6 bases). CDR3 size: 13 residues. Germline CDR1 MDHEN, CDR2 SYDVKM. V was pared by 6 bases and J by 5 bases, with 11 bases between. CDR3 protein: CASSRRRDNEQFF. In DNA, the CDR3 is TGTGCCAGCAGCCGCAGGAGGGACAATGAGCAGTTCTTC.

The chain is built from TRBV19 and TRBJ1-2, with 8 bases lining up with TRBD1. The germline V gene encodes CDR1 LNHDA and CDR2 SQIVND (reference sequence). The junction had 2 bases not matched to a gene; V was cut back by 4 bases and J by 4 bases. This CDR3 has 13 residues. CDR3 sequence reads: CASSTGGSYGYTF. The CDR3, as DNA: TGTGCCAGTAGTACAGGGGGCAGCTATGGCTACACCTTC.

This clonotype was seen at least ten times. In DNA, the CDR3 is TGTGCCAGCAGCCCGGACAGAGAAAACGGCTACACCTTC. Residues: CASSPDRENGYTF. V and J are TRBV7-3 and TRBJ1-2, with D maybe TRBD1 (6 bases). CDR3 size: 13 residues. The germline CDR1 and CDR2 sequences are SGHTA and FQGTGA. V lost 5 bases and J 8 bases, leaving 15 bases between the germline ends. Together with reference TRBV7-3 and TRBJ1-2, the CDR3 gives the full variable domain: GAGVSQTPSNKVTEKGKYVELRCDPISGHTALYWYRQSLGQGPEFLIYFQGTGAADDSGLPNDRFFAVRPEGSVSTLKIQRTERGDSAVYLCASSPDRENGYTFGSGTRLTVV.

The chain is built from TRBV10-3 and TRBJ2-3; D not resolved. Looked up from germline, CDR1 is ENHRY and CDR2 is SYGVKD. The CDR3 has 13 amino acids. V was clipped by 3 bases and J by 4 bases, with 8 bases between them. DNA for the CDR3: TGTGCCATCAGTGAAGGAGCTTCAGATACGCAGTATTTT. It encodes CAISEGASDTQYF.

This clonotype was detected a few times. V and J are TRBV4-2 and TRBJ1-3; D unresolved. The CDR3 length is 15 residues. Per germline, CDR1 LGHNA and CDR2 YNFKEQ. Deletions cut 0 bases from V and 0 bases from J, with 6 bases between. The CDR3 nucleotides are TGTGCCAGCAGCCAAGAAGCAATCTCTGGAAACACCATATATTTT. Translation: CASSQEAISGNTIYF.

This rearrangement joins TRBV3-1 to TRBJ2-5, with D tentatively TRBD2 (6 bases). The CDR3 has 13 amino acids. Germline loops: CDR1 LGHDT, CDR2 YNNKEL (reference sequence). Trimming cost V 7 bases and J 2 bases, with 11 bases left between them. The CDR3 is CASTLARQETQYF. The CDR3 bases are TGTGCCAGCACCCTAGCGCGGCAAGAGACCCAGTACTTC.

This sequence joins TRBV7-6 and TRBJ2-1, with a weak D call TRBD1 (5 bases). Germline V gives CDR1 SGHVS, CDR2 FNYEAQ. The CDR3 has 11 residues. V lost 8 bases to trimming and J lost 8 bases, with 10 bases between them. CDR3 DNA sequence: TGTGCCAGCGGGGCAGTAGATGAGCAGTTCTTC. Protein: CASGAVDEQFF.